The clone carrying this TCR beta chain was counted between two and nine times. Its specificity is not known. The data originate from a study of beta chain features in type 1 diabetes. CDR1 and CDR2 (germline): SGHKS, YYEKEE (reference sequence). The CDR3 totals 14 residues. V was cut by 6 bases and J by 5 bases, with 15 bases left in between. What was sequenced were expressed TCRB transcripts, since all of the isolated RNA had been reverse transcribed. The assay was immunoSEQ multiplex PCR, and TCRdb's table has in-frame clones only and misses some. The sample yields hundreds of thousands of clones, over 9.5% seen once. Study observations and caveats: A definitive answer on HLA type influencing TCRB rearrangement was not reached here. For patients, the naive, central memory and Treg TCRB repertoires appeared more alike than for healthy donors.

V is TRBV5-5 and J is TRBJ1-5, with D maybe TRBD1 (5 bases). This clonotype originated in a man aged 18 to 29 in good health. The sequencing input was naive CD4+ T cells from blood. CDR3 residues: CASMVSGSHQPQHF. The CDR3 DNA sequence: TGTGCCAGCATGGTGTCAGGGTCCCATCAGCCCCAGCATTTT.